The subject of this entry is one T cell receptor beta chain. Its antigen specificity is not known. No much larger clone exists at a distance of one base, and base qualities are not known. Using the deep immunoSEQ assay, multiplex PCR amplified TCR CDR3 regions from genomic DNA. Genomic DNA extracted from each cell subset was distributed evenly over all wells of several immunoSEQ 96-well plates, and each plate served as one replicate. For sorted subsets, each replicate PCR was loaded with approximately 190 ng genomic DNA, equivalent to about 30,000 T cell genomes. Purified libraries were quantified with a Qubit 3.0 fluorometer, sized on a Bioanalyzer 2100, and re-quantified with the KAPA Library Quantification kit. Every immunoSEQ 96-well plate was sequenced on a separate single-read 150-cycle Illumina NextSeq 550 flow cell. The original methods were these. The immunoSEQ output contained only junctional sequences without quality scores, so filtering could not match that applied to full-length reads. Sequences were annotated with PyIR, a Python wrapper for IgBLAST v1.9, using IMGT germline references to assign V/J genes and CDR3. Reads were removed for weak V/J assignments (E-value above 1e-6), missing CDR3, stop codons, out-of-frame junctions, or ambiguous translated residues. V3J clonotypes were defined as sequences sharing an identical inferred V gene, J gene, and CDR3 amino acid sequence. Percentage overlap between repertoires was calculated by dividing the number of shared unique clonotypes by the size of the smaller repertoire. Richness of each repertoire was evaluated using RTK rarefaction, the Chao1 estimator, and Recon v2.1 estimates of unobserved clonotypes. Generation probabilities were computed with OLGA for all TCRbeta clonotypes obtained by the gDNA method from several donors. Here the immuneACCESS table is served through TCRdb, limited to in-frame sequences with V and J called. Missing clones are a known gap in these copies; in checked studies unresolved V genes cover under half, and the rest lacks a known reason. That table supplies the V and J calls and clone size; D and trimming were determined from the DNA. This sample has over a million clones in its table, and more than 65% of those were observed once. Of the sample, roughly 1.5% is held by the ten largest clones.

The germline V end is reduced by 6 bases and the J end by 2 bases; junction bases left unmatched: 11. Inclusive of the bounding cysteine and phenylalanine, the CDR3 is 15 residues long. Left in the record is the CDR3 DNA by itself, 45 bases read in frame from the first base. CDR1 and CDR2 were assigned from the germline V gene as SQVTM and ANQGSEA. Healthy HIV-negative adults with no recently reported acute infections or vaccinations were included as donors. Only Caucasian adults living in Nashville, Tennessee, USA were represented among the donors. CD4+ T cells were enriched by magnetic negative selection, after which naive cells were positively selected on CD45RA and the negative fraction was taken as the memory subset. After blood collection by leukapheresis, PBMCs were isolated using Ficoll-Histopaque density gradient centrifugation and then cryopreserved in the vapor phase of liquid nitrogen. Analytical flow cytometry was used to check the purity and quantity of each magnetically sorted T cell population. Each sorted fraction had its genomic DNA isolated and then quantified by UV absorbance on a Nanodrop 2000c.

This sample is drawn from a study of shared clonotypes between healthy human individuals (dated by TCRdb to the early 2020s). Concerning the study at large: A few men and a couple of women, aged 18 to 49 years, made up the cohort. For each donor, CD4 naive and CD4 memory were each given three plates, CD8 naive was given two plates, and CD8 memory was given one plate. Between about 0.8 and 9.5 billion PBMCs per donor were obtained by leukapheresis. The study deeply sequenced blood TCR repertoires of five healthy adults to estimate repertoire size and the extent of clonotype sharing between individuals. Libraries were prepared and TCR repertoires were sequenced by different laboratories using diverse techniques, in order to increase sequencing depth and limit assay-specific biases.

What the research found in general, with its limitations: Higher generation probabilities were observed for clonotypes shared by all four sorted-subset donors than for non-shared clonotypes. Sampling was restricted to blood, and TCR repertoires in tissues likely differ from the TCR repertoires found in blood. Approximately 5% of naive CD4, 3.5% of naive CD8, around 2.3% of memory CD4, and approximately 0.39% of memory CD8 clonotypes were shared across four donors. Pairwise subsampling indicated that sequencing depth was expected to affect the degree of clonotype sharing among donors. Incomplete sequencing was indicated by rarefaction of sorted-subset datasets, despite the large sequencing depth. The genetic and exposure-history diversity represented was limited by the small number of donors. Naive subsets generally had larger estimated clonotype richness than memory subsets.

This receptor was taken from a man aged 18 to 30 in good health. Sequences were obtained from memory CD4+ T cells sorted from blood. What the cell subset or site label conveys for this sample: CD45RA-negative fraction. The sequence links TRBV29-1 to TRBJ2-5; 8 nucleotides in the junction match TRBD1. The CDR3 reads as follows: CSVTRQGITQETQYF. The sequenced DNA: TGCAGCGTCACGAGACAGGGGATTACTCAAGAGACCCAGTACTTC.